A single sample is the source of the 22 T cell receptor beta chains below, sequenced in a study of CD8 T cells in ankylosing spondylitis. TCRdb processed the 5' RACE reads anew with MiXCR; each CDR3 protein has one entry. Of about 240,000 distinct CDR3 sequences detected, 8% to 9.5% appear once; the ten largest clones hold nearly 7%. Specimen: blood, either unsorted or a sorted T cell fraction (not recorded which). Source of these receptors: a male donor with ankylosing spondylitis or in good health (not recorded which).

This clonotype was seen many times. CDR3 protein: CASRAGQGAYYGYTF. The CDR3 nucleotides are TGTGCCAGTAGAGCTGGACAGGGGGCTTACTATGGCTACACCTTC. The chain is built from TRBV19 and TRBJ1-2; 11 nucleotides match TRBD1. This CDR3 is 15 amino acids long. V shed 6 bases and J 3 bases; nucleotides not matched to a gene: 6. Germline V gene sequence: CDR1 LNHDA, CDR2 SQIVND (reference sequence).

This clonotype was observed at least ten times. The chain combines TRBV7-6 with TRBJ1-4; tentatively, D is TRBD1 (6 bases). Germline V CDR1 and CDR2: SGHVS, FNYEAQ. V lost 1 base, J lost 10 bases, and 10 bases lay in between. CDR3 length equals 13 residues. CDR3 in DNA: TGTGCCAGCAGCTTAGGGGGGCCGGGAAAACTGTTTTTT. This translates into CASSLGGPGKLFF.

This clonotype was seen ten or more times. The V and J genes are TRBV29-1 and TRBJ1-1; no firm D call. Trimming pared 7 bases from V and 0 bases from J, leaving 9 bases between. The length of the CDR3 is 12 residues. The germline V gene has CDR1 SQVTM and CDR2 ANQGSEA. Here the CDR3 DNA reads TGCAGCGGCCGACCGCTGAACACTGAAGCTTTCTTT. Protein: CSGRPLNTEAFF.

This clonotype was picked up a small number of times. The genes are TRBV20-1 and TRBJ2-7; 9 bases are shared with TRBD2. The CDR3 is 15 residues long. Germline assignment: CDR1 DFQATT and CDR2 SNEGSKA (reference sequence). V lost 5 bases and J lost 4; bases outside the gene matches: 12. The CDR3 coding sequence is TGCAGTGCTTCACCGGGACTAGCTTTAGGATACGAGCAGTACTTC. Protein sequence: CSASPGLALGYEQYF.

This clonotype was recorded a few times. This chain joins TRBV4-3 and TRBJ2-1, with D possibly matching TRBD2 (7 bases). In germline, CDR1 is LGHNA, CDR2 YSLEER. With 0 bases removed from V and 4 bases from J, the gap between germline ends came to 13 bases. The CDR3 runs 16 residues. The CDR3 nucleotides are TGCGCCAGCAGCCAAGATTCGGAGGGGGGGTACAATGAGCAGTTCTTC. Amino acid sequence: CASSQDSEGGYNEQFF.

The gene calls are TRBV6-1 and TRBJ2-7; D ambiguous. The CDR3 is 13 residues long. V lost 3 bases, J lost 0 bases, and 6 bases lay in between. Germline CDR1 MNHNS, CDR2 SASEGT. In DNA form, the CDR3 reads TGTGCCAGCAGTGATTGGGCCTCCTACGAGCAGTACTTC. Encoded protein: CASSDWASYEQYF.

This clonotype was detected only a few times. The rearrangement uses TRBV7-8 and TRBJ2-1, with 15 positions matching TRBD2. The germline V gene encodes CDR1 SGHVS and CDR2 FQNEAQ. This CDR3 is built from 16 residues. V gave up 1 base and J gave up 12 bases; unmatched junction bases: 7. For the CDR3, the DNA is TGTGCCAGCAGCTTAGGGGTTGGACTAGCGGGAGGGCGGCAGTTCTTC. As protein: CASSLGVGLAGGRQFF.

This sequence joins TRBV7-2 and TRBJ2-1; 10 bases map to TRBD1. J gave up 3 bases and V 4 bases, and 3 bases lay outside the gene matches. The CDR3 extends over 15 amino acids. The germline V gene has CDR1 SGHTA and CDR2 FQGNSA. The CDR3 reads CASSSRTGGYNEQFF. CDR3 nucleotide sequence: TGTGCCAGCAGCTCCCGGACAGGGGGCTACAATGAGCAGTTCTTC.

V is TRBV20-1 and J is TRBJ1-5; 7 nucleotides match TRBD1. In germline, CDR1 is DFQATT, CDR2 SNEGSKA (reference sequence). The length of the CDR3 is 16 residues. V shed 3 bases, J shed 9 bases, and the junction held 17 bases outside the gene matches. The CDR3 loop reads CSASSSDRVGRMPQHF. The CDR3 DNA follows: TGCAGTGCTAGCTCATCCGACAGGGTCGGTCGCATGCCCCAGCATTTT.

The rearrangement uses TRBV29-1 and TRBJ2-5, with 9 bases aligning to TRBD1. With V trimmed by 7 bases and J by 2 bases, 2 bases remained unmatched. Germline lookup yields CDR1 SQVTM and CDR2 ANQGSEA. The CDR3 is 12 amino acids. The CDR3 DNA follows: TGCAGCGCCGGACAGGGGCAAGAGACCCAGTACTTC. Translated: CSAGQGQETQYF.

Ten or more counts support this clonotype. The chain links TRBV6-2 or TRBV6-3 to TRBJ2-7, with 8 bases identical to TRBD1. V was pared by 5 bases and J by 2 bases, with 5 bases of the junction left unmatched. This CDR3 is 14 amino acids long. From germline, CDR1 is MNHEY and CDR2 SVGEGT. CDR3 loop: CASSQQGGAYEQYF. In DNA form, the CDR3 reads TGTGCCAGCAGTCAACAGGGGGGCGCCTACGAGCAGTACTTC.

This clonotype was picked up many times. The rearrangement links TRBV4-2 to TRBJ2-2; 8 bases are a match to TRBD2. CDR3 length equals 17 residues. The germline CDR1 and CDR2 sequences are LGHNA and YNFKEQ. With V trimmed by 0 bases and J by 0 bases, 3 bases remained unmatched. Here the CDR3 reads CASSQDVLAANTGELFF. The CDR3, as DNA: TGTGCCAGCAGCCAAGATGTACTAGCGGCGAACACCGGGGAGCTGTTTTTT.

The table lists this clonotype with many counts. The rearrangement joins TRBV2 to TRBJ1-1, with TRBD1 matching 7 bases. The V segment lost 5 bases and the J segment 5 bases; nucleotides outside the gene matches: 11. The V gene's germline CDR1 is SNHLY and CDR2 FYNNEI. CDR3 length equals 15 residues. CDR3 sequence: CASSPGRRGRTEAFF. The CDR3 DNA reads as TGTGCCAGCAGTCCCGGACGGAGGGGGCGGACTGAAGCTTTCTTT. Based on the CDR3 plus reference TRBV2 and TRBJ1-1, the full variable domain is EPEVTQTPSHQVTQMGQEVILRCVPISNHLYFYWYRQILGQKVEFLVSFYNNEISEKSEIFDDQFSVERPDGSNFTLKIRSTKLEDSAMYFCASSPGRRGRTEAFFGQGTRLTVV.

The CDR3 nucleotides read TGTGCCAGTAGTACGTCCGGGACAGAGGTCTACAATGAGCAGTTCTTC. This translates into CASSTSGTEVYNEQFF. The chain couples TRBV19 to TRBJ2-1, with TRBD1 matching over 7 bases. J was trimmed by 3 bases and V by 4 bases; bases with no gene match: 9. CDR3 size: 16 residues. CDR1 is LNHDA and CDR2 is SQIVND in the germline V gene (reference sequence).

This clonotype has at least ten counts. The rearrangement uses TRBV9 and TRBJ1-2, with D possibly matching TRBD1 (5 bases). Germline loops: CDR1 SGDLS, CDR2 YYNGEE. V shed 0 bases and J shed 4 bases, with 13 bases lying between them. The CDR3 length is 15 residues. The CDR3 DNA is TGTGCCAGCAGCGTAGATCCTGGGACTACCTATGGCTACACCTTC. Its translation is CASSVDPGTTYGYTF.

This clonotype was observed many times. The chain joins TRBV24-1 to TRBJ2-5, with D unresolved. Germline CDR1 reads KGHDR; CDR2 reads SFDVKD. V was clipped by 0 bases and J by 5 bases, with 3 bases between them. The CDR3 sequence is 12 residues long. The CDR3 coding sequence is TGTGCCACCAGTGATTTGCAGGAGACCCAGTACTTC. Protein sequence: CATSDLQETQYF.

This clonotype was seen many times. The chain couples TRBV6-1 to TRBJ1-6, with D possibly being TRBD1 (6 bases). V lost 7 bases to trimming and J lost 10 bases, with 17 bases between them. CDR1 MNHNS and CDR2 SASEGT come from the germline V gene. The CDR3 is 14 residues long. The CDR3 loop is CASTRGGGGSPLHF. The CDR3 DNA is TGTGCCAGCACCAGAGGGGGAGGAGGATCACCCCTCCACTTT.

This clonotype was counted ten times or more. The gene calls are TRBV4-3 and TRBJ2-1; 7 nucleotides match TRBD2. The V segment lost 3 bases and the J segment 6 bases; nucleotides outside the gene matches: 5. The CDR3 contains 14 residues. CDR1 and CDR2 from the germline V gene are LGHNA and YSLEER. CDR3 sequence: CASSHPGRSNEQFF. The CDR3 DNA sequence: TGCGCCAGCAGCCACCCCGGGAGGTCCAATGAGCAGTTCTTC.

This clonotype has at least ten counts. The chain employs TRBV10-3 and TRBJ2-7; the match to TRBD1 covers 8 bases. The CDR3 loop spans 17 amino acids. The V gene's germline CDR1 is ENHRY and CDR2 SYGVKD. The junction had 11 bases not matched to a gene; V was cut back by 3 bases and J by 1 base. The CDR3 region has the DNA TGTGCCATCAGTGACATTCCGACAGGGGAGAGTTCCTACGAGCAGTACTTC. Residues: CAISDIPTGESSYEQYF.

This clonotype was recorded a few times. The J gene is TRBJ2-1, the V gene TRBV11-2, with D possibly being TRBD2 (6 bases). This CDR3 comprises 17 residues. The V gene lost 3 bases and the J gene lost 1 base, with 16 bases spanning the gap. Germline-derived CDR1 and CDR2 are SGHAT and FQNNGV. In DNA form, the CDR3 reads TGTGCCAGCAGCTTTAGATTGCGGCGGGGATCCTACAATGAGCAGTTCTTC. Its protein is CASSFRLRRGSYNEQFF.

This clonotype showed up just a few times. The chain carries TRBV7-2 and TRBJ2-1; 12 bases map to TRBD2. Germline lookup yields CDR1 SGHTA and CDR2 FQGNSA. V shed 5 bases, J shed 0 bases, and the junction held 5 bases outside the gene matches. The CDR3 runs 17 residues. The CDR3 spells CASSRTSGKSSYNEQFF. The CDR3 region has the DNA TGTGCCAGCAGCCGGACTAGCGGGAAGAGCTCCTACAATGAGCAGTTCTTC.

This clonotype was picked up many times. The chain recombines TRBV12-3 or TRBV12-4 with TRBJ2-5; D call uncertain. This CDR3 region has 14 residues. The V end lost 2 bases, the J end lost 2 bases, and 9 bases lay between the germline ends. The CDR3 spells CASSLLPEQETQYF. CDR3 DNA: TGTGCCAGCAGTTTATTACCGGAACAAGAGACCCAGTACTTC.